The clone carrying this TCR beta chain has only one observation. What it recognizes is unknown. The entry originates in a study of CD4+ T cells in melanoma. Regarding the study as a whole: Reportedly, melanoma neoantigen-specific CD4+ T cells showed varied differentiation states. CD8+ T cell, macrophage and B cell function reportedly correlated with neoantigen-specific CD4+ T cells.

The assay was immunoSEQ multiplex PCR, and TCRdb's table has in-frame clones only and misses some. The table has roughly 6,600 clones, roughly two thirds seen once. CDR1 is SEHNR and CDR2 is FQNEAQ in the germline V gene (reference sequence). Trimming left V 0 bases short and J 7 bases short, with 3 bases between. The CDR3 consists of 12 residues. This clonotype was sampled from a human donor with melanoma. The chain carries TRBV7-9 and TRBJ2-2; D call uncertain. Sequenced input: cells from a culture (not recorded whether cultured in vitro). The CDR3 DNA sequence: TGTGCCAGCAGCTTAGCGTTCGGGGAGCTGTTTTTT. Encoded protein: CASSLAFGELFF.